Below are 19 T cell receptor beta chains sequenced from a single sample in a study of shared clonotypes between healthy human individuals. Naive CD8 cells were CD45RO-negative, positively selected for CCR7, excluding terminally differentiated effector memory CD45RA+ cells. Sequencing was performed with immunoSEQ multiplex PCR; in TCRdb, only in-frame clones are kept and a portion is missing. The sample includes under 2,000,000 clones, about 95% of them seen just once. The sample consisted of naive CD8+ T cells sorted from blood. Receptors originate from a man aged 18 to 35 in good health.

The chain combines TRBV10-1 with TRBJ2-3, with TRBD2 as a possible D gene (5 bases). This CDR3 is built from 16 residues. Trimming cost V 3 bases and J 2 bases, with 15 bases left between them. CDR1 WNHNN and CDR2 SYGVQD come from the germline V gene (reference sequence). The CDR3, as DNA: TGCGCCAGCAGTGACGGGCCCGCCGGGGACACAGATACGCAGTATTTT. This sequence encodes CASSDGPAGDTDTQYF.

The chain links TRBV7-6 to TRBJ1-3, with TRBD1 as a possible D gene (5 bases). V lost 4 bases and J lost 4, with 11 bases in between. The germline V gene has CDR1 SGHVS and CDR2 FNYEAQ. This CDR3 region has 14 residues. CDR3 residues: CASSSGTNGNTIYF. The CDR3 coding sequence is TGTGCCAGCAGCTCGGGGACGAACGGAAACACCATATATTTT.

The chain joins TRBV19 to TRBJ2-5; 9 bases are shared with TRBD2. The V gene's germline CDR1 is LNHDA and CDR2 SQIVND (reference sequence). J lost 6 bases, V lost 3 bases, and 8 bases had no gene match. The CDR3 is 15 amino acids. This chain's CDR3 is CASSIPSGMLKTQYF. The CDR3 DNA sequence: TGTGCCAGTAGTATCCCTAGCGGGATGCTTAAGACCCAGTACTTC. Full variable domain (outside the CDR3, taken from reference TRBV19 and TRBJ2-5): DGGITQSPKYLFRKEGQNVTLSCEQNLNHDAMYWYRQDPGQGLRLIYYSQIVNDFQKGDIAEGYSVSREKKESFPLTVTSAQKNPTAFYLCASSIPSGMLKTQYFGPGTRLLVL.

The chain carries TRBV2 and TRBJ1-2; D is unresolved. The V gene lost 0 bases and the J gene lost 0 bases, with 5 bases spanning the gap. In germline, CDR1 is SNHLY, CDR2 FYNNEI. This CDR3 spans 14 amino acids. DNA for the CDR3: TGTGCCAGCAGTGAAGCAGGCGCTAACTATGGCTACACCTTC. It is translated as CASSEAGANYGYTF.

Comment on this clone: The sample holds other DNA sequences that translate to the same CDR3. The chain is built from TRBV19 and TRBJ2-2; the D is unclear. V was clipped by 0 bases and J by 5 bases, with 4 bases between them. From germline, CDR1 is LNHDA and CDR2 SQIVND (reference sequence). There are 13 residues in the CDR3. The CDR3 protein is CASSIDLTGELFF. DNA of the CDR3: TGTGCCAGTAGTATAGACTTAACCGGGGAGCTGTTTTTT.

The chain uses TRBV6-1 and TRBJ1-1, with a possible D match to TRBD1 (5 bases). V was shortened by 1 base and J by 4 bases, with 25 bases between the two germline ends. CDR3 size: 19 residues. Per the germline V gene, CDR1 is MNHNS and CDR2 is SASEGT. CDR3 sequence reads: CASSEGQPIESWSSTEAFF. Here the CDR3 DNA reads TGTGCCAGCAGTGAAGGACAGCCCATCGAGAGTTGGAGTAGCACTGAAGCTTTCTTT.

In nucleotides, the CDR3 is TGCGCCAGCAGTCAGGGTTCTGTAGACACTGAAGCTTTCTTT. It encodes CASSQGSVDTEAFF. The rearrangement uses TRBV23-1 and TRBJ1-1; no clear D. TRBV23-1 is annotated as an ORF whose role is uncertain. The CDR3 is 14 amino acids. The V end lost 3 bases, the J end lost 3 bases, and 11 bases lay between the germline ends.

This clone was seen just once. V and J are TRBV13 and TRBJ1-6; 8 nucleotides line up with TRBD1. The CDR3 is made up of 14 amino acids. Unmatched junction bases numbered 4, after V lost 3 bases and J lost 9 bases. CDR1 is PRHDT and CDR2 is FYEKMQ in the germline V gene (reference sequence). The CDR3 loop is CASSLTGEGSPLHF. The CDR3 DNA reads TGTGCCAGCAGCTTGACAGGGGAGGGTTCACCCCTCCACTTT.

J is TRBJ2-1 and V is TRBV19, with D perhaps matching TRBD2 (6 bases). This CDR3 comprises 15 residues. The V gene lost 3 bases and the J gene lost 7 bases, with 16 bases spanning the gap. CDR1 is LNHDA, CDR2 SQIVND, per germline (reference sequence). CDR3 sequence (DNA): TGTGCCAGTAGTATTGCGGGGAGCGTGGGAAATGAGCAGTTCTTC. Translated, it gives CASSIAGSVGNEQFF.

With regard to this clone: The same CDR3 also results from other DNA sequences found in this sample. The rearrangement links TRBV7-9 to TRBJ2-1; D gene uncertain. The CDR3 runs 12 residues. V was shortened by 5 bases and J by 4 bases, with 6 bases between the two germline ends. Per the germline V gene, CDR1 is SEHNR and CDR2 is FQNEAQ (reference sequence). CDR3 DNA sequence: TGTGCCAGCAGCCGGCCATACAATGAGCAGTTCTTC. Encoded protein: CASSRPYNEQFF.

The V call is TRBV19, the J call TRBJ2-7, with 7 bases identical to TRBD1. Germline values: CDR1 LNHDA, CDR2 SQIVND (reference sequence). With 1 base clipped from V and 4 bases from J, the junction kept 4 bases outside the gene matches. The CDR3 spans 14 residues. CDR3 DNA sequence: TGTGCCAGTAGTATAGGGGACAGCGGATACGAGCAGTACTTC. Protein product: CASSIGDSGYEQYF.

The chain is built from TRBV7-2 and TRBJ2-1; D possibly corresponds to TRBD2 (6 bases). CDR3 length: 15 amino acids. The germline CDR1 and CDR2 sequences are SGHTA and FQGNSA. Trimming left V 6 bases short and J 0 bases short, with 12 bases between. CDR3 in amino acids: CASRALANSYNEQFF. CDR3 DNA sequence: TGTGCCAGCAGGGCCCTAGCGAACTCCTACAATGAGCAGTTCTTC. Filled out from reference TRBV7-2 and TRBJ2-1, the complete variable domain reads GAGVSQSPSNKVTEKGKDVELRCDPISGHTALYWYRQSLGQGLEFLIYFQGNSAPDKSGLPSDRFSAERTGGSVSTLTIQRTQQEDSAVYLCASRALANSYNEQFFGPGTRLTVL.

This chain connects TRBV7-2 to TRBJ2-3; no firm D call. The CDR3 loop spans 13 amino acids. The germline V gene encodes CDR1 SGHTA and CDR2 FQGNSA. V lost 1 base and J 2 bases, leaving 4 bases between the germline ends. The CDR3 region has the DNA TGTGCCAGCAGCTTAGGGCCCACAGATACGCAGTATTTT. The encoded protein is CASSLGPTDTQYF.

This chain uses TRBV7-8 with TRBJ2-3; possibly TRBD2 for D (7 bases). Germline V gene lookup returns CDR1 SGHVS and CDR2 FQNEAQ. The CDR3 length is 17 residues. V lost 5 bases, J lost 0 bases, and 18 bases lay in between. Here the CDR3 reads CASSPFGGGTSTDTQYF. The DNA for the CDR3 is TGTGCCAGCAGCCCCTTCGGCGGGGGCACTAGCACAGATACGCAGTATTTT.

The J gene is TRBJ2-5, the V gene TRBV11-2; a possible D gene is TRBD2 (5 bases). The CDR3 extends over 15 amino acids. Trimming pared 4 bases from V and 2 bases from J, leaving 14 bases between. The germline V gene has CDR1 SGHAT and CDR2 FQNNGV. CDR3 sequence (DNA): TGTGCCAGCAGCTCGATTTGGACTGCTCAAGAGACCCAGTACTTC. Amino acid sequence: CASSSIWTAQETQYF.

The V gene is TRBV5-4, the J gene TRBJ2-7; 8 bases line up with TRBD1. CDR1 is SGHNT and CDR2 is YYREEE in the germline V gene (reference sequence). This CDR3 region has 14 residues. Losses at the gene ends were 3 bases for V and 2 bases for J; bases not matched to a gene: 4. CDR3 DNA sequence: TGTGCCAGCAGCTCGGGACAGGTTCCCTACGAGCAGTACTTC. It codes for CASSSGQVPYEQYF.

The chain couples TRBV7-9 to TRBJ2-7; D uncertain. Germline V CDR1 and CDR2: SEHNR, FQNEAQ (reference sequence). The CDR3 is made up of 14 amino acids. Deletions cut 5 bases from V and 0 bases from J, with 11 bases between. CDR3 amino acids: CASSPKVSSYEQYF. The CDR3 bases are TGTGCCAGCAGCCCTAAGGTTAGCTCCTACGAGCAGTACTTC.

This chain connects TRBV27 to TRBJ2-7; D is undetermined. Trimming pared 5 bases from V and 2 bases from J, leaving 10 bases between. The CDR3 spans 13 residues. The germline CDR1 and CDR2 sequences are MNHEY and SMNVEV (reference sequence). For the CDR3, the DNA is TGTGCCAGCAGTCCTCGACTTACCTACGAGCAGTACTTC. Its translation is CASSPRLTYEQYF.

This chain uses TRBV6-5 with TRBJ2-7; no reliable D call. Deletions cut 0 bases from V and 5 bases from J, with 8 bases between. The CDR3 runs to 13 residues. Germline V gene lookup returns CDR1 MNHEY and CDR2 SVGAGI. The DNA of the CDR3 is TGTGCCAGCAGTTACTCGAATAAGGACGAGCAGTACTTC. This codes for CASSYSNKDEQYF.